Listed here are 18 T cell receptor beta chains from one sample, sequenced in a study of OX40 agonist ivuxolimab in advanced cancers. Assay used: immunoSEQ multiplex PCR; TCRdb lists only in-frame clones, some missing. The data hold tens of thousands of clones, with roughly nine tenths observed a single time. Material: CD4+ or CD8+ T cells sorted from blood, obtained in a trial of the OX40 agonist ivuxolimab. These receptors were obtained from an adult with an advanced solid tumor such as melanoma, head and neck, liver or kidney cancer.

This clone was seen a few times. The rearrangement links TRBV29-1 to TRBJ1-2; 7 nucleotides align to TRBD1. Germline V gene lookup returns CDR1 SQVTM and CDR2 ANQGSEA. J gave up 6 bases and V 3 bases, and 7 bases lay outside the gene matches. The CDR3 runs to 13 residues. CDR3 amino acids: CSVDRNRGDGYTF. The CDR3 DNA follows: TGCAGCGTTGACCGAAACAGGGGAGATGGCTACACCTTC. Supplemented by reference TRBV29-1 and TRBJ1-2, the full variable domain reads SAVISQKPSRDICQRGTSLTIQCQVDSQVTMMFWYRQQPGQSLTLIATANQGSEATYESGFVIDKFPISRPNLTFSTLTVSNMSPEDSSIYLCSVDRNRGDGYTFGSGTRLTVV.

The chain carries TRBV5-5 and TRBJ2-7; D call uncertain. CDR1 is SGHKS and CDR2 is YYEKEE in the germline V gene (reference sequence). The CDR3 covers 13 residues. The germline V and J ends were trimmed by 4 bases and 1 base, with 9 bases remaining between them. CDR3 amino acids: CASSTTFSYEQYF. In nucleotides, the CDR3 is TGTGCCAGCAGCACAACCTTTTCCTACGAGCAGTACTTC.

The rearrangement uses TRBV5-1 and TRBJ1-2; D not resolved. The CDR3 spans 14 residues. Germline V gives CDR1 SGHRS, CDR2 YFSETQ. Trimming stripped 2 bases from V and 4 bases from J, with 12 bases between. This chain's CDR3 is CASSLGLGGYGYTF. The CDR3 nucleotides are TGCGCCAGCAGCTTAGGGCTTGGTGGCTATGGCTACACCTTC.

This clone was seen more than once but under ten times. One junction end does not reproduce the germline sequence, and a read error may be involved. The genes are TRBV2 and TRBJ1-1; D is ambiguous. CDR3 size: 11 residues. Germline values: CDR1 SNHLY, CDR2 FYNNEI. CDR3 in DNA: TGTGCCAGCAGAGACGACCCTCAGCGGATCTTT. As protein: CASRDDPQRIF.

The V call is TRBV5-4, the J call TRBJ1-1; a weak D match, TRBD1 (5 bases). The V end lost 4 bases, the J end lost 3 bases, and 16 bases lay between the germline ends. This CDR3 is 15 amino acids long. In germline, CDR1 is SGHNT, CDR2 YYREEE (reference sequence). The CDR3 sequence is CASSLNRDGHTEAFF. CDR3 sequence (DNA): TGTGCCAGCAGCCTAAACCGGGACGGTCACACTGAAGCTTTCTTT.

The chain links TRBV18 to TRBJ1-2, with 8 bases fitting TRBD1. V lost 4 bases, J lost 8 bases, and 3 bases stayed unmatched. The CDR3 runs to 12 residues. Germline CDR1 KGHSH, CDR2 LQKENI. CDR3 in DNA: TGTGCCAGCTCACTCGGACAGGGCGGCTACACCTTC. This codes for CASSLGQGGYTF.

V is TRBV18 and J is TRBJ1-2; 7 nucleotides agree with TRBD1. The CDR3 runs to 13 residues. Germline trimming cut 5 bases from V and 8 bases from J; bases unmatched to any gene: 8. Germline V gene sequence: CDR1 KGHSH, CDR2 LQKENI. The CDR3 DNA follows: TGTGCCAGCTCAGGGACAGTTGCAGAGGGCTACACCTTC. This translates into CASSGTVAEGYTF.

This chain uses TRBV2 with TRBJ2-3, with TRBD1 matching 11 bases. Unmatched junction bases numbered 6, after V lost 9 bases and J lost 4 bases. CDR3 length: 14 residues. Germline CDR1 is SNHLY and CDR2 is FYNNEI. The CDR3 DNA sequence: TGTGCCAGTACCTGGACAGGGGGCTCAGATACGCAGTATTTT. Protein: CASTWTGGSDTQYF.

This clone appeared once. The rearrangement joins TRBV6-1 to TRBJ2-1, with TRBD1 matching over 9 bases. The CDR3 has 14 amino acids. Germline V gene lookup returns CDR1 MNHNS and CDR2 SASEGT. Trimming at V came to 6 bases and at J to 8 bases, leaving 8 bases not matched to a gene. CDR3 nucleotide sequence: TGTGCCAGCAGGGAGCTGGGACAGGGCCATGAGCAGTTCTTC. Protein: CASRELGQGHEQFF.

The rearrangement uses TRBV4-1 and TRBJ2-3; D possibly uses TRBD1 or TRBD2 (5 bases each). V was clipped by 1 base and J by 3 bases, with 23 bases between them. Germline lookup yields CDR1 MGHRA and CDR2 YSYEKL. This CDR3 region has 19 residues. The CDR3 protein is CASSQGGGDWGRSTDTQYF. CDR3 DNA sequence: TGCGCCAGCAGCCAAGGCGGTGGGGATTGGGGGAGATCGACAGATACGCAGTATTTT.

The V gene is TRBV11-2, the J gene TRBJ2-7, with 8 nucleotides matching TRBD2. Germline V gene lookup returns CDR1 SGHAT and CDR2 FQNNGV. The V segment lost 1 base and the J segment 4 bases; nucleotides outside the gene matches: 6. The CDR3 is made up of 15 amino acids. The CDR3 DNA sequence: TGTGCCAGCAGCTTAGTGGGGACTAGAGATTACGAGCAGTACTTC. Its protein is CASSLVGTRDYEQYF. The whole variable domain, remainder taken from reference TRBV11-2 and TRBJ2-7, is EAGVAQSPRYKIIEKRQSVAFWCNPISGHATLYWYQQILGQGPKLLIQFQNNGVVDDSQLPKDRFSAERLKGVDSTLKIQPAKLEDSAVYLCASSLVGTRDYEQYFGPGTRLTVT.

This clone was detected only once. CDR3 residues: CASSIAQGLLGGANVLTF. The CDR3, as DNA: TGTGCCAGTAGTATAGCCCAGGGACTGTTGGGTGGGGCCAACGTCCTGACTTTC. The chain uses TRBV19 and TRBJ2-6, with a tentative D call TRBD2 (6 bases). V dropped 1 base and J dropped 3 bases, with 16 bases sitting between them. The length of the CDR3 is 18 residues. Germline V gene sequence: CDR1 LNHDA, CDR2 SQIVND (reference sequence).

V usage is TRBV23-1 and J usage is TRBJ1-1; D is ambiguous. TRBV23-1 is an ORF, with its function uncertain. The CDR3 runs 8 residues. V was cut by 4 bases and J by 10 bases, with 1 base left in between. The CDR3 loop is CASSLAFF. The CDR3 DNA follows: TGCGCCAGCAGTCTAGCTTTCTTT.

The count of this clone is one. The chain has TRBV19 and TRBJ2-3; D may be TRBD2 (5 bases). Germline CDR1 reads LNHDA; CDR2 reads SQIVND (reference sequence). This CDR3 region has 13 residues. Trimming pared 3 bases from V and 6 bases from J, leaving 10 bases between. As DNA, the CDR3 is TGTGCCAGTAGTATCGCTAGCTCGGATACGCAGTATTTT. Translating it yields CASSIASSDTQYF. The full variable domain, completed using reference TRBV19 and TRBJ2-3, is DGGITQSPKYLFRKEGQNVTLSCEQNLNHDAMYWYRQDPGQGLRLIYYSQIVNDFQKGDIAEGYSVSREKKESFPLTVTSAQKNPTAFYLCASSIASSDTQYFGPGTRLTVL.

The V and J genes are TRBV11-2 and TRBJ2-7; no reliable D call. V gave up 1 base and J gave up 1 base, with 11 bases separating them. CDR3 length equals 15 residues. CDR1 and CDR2 (germline): SGHAT, FQNNGV. The CDR3 here is CASSLVAAASYEQYF. Here the CDR3 DNA reads TGTGCCAGCAGCTTAGTGGCGGCTGCTTCCTACGAGCAGTACTTC.

This clone was seen only once. The chain has TRBV30 and TRBJ2-5, with 12 bases aligning to TRBD1. The CDR3 covers 13 residues. Germline assignment: CDR1 GTSNPN and CDR2 SVGIG (reference sequence). The V gene end was trimmed by 5 bases and the J gene end by 7 bases; junction bases not matched to a gene: 5. Here the CDR3 reads CAWGTGGEGTQYF. The CDR3 nucleotides read TGTGCCTGGGGGACAGGGGGCGAGGGGACCCAGTACTTC.

This chain uses TRBV7-3 with TRBJ2-1; 10 bases agree with TRBD2. This CDR3 has 15 residues. V lost 1 base to trimming and J lost 6 bases; unmatched junction nucleotides: 3. Germline V gene data show CDR1 as SGHTA and CDR2 as FQGTGA. CDR3 amino acids: CASSLSASGSNEQFF. The CDR3 DNA is TGTGCCAGCAGCTTAAGTGCTAGCGGGAGCAATGAGCAGTTCTTC.

V and J are TRBV5-6 and TRBJ2-1; D call uncertain. CDR1 is SGHDT, CDR2 YYEEEE, per germline. Deletions cut 1 base from V and 10 bases from J, with 12 bases between. The CDR3 sequence is 13 residues long. As DNA, the CDR3 is TGTGCCAGCAGCTTGATTTGGGCCGTCGAGCAGTTCTTC. Its protein product is CASSLIWAVEQFF.